The source of this TCR beta chain is a study of T cells after posttransplantation cyclophosphamide (dated by TCRdb to the mid-2010s). Regarding the complete study: Using TRB sequencing, the study followed how the T cell repertoire reconstituted after myeloablative bone marrow transplantation in which posttransplantation cyclophosphamide served as GVHD prophylaxis. Because TRA and TRB clonality correlated tightly in 9 samples, the subsequent TCR analyses were limited to TRB only. Public TRB sequences were compared against a database of over 3,600 sequences linked to responses to pathogens, tumor antigens, self-antigens and alloantigens. Blood from all 34 PTCy patients who had 1-year posttransplant specimens underwent TRB sequencing. In 3 patients, up to about 3 additional blood samples taken between 2 and 5.2 years after transplant also underwent TRB sequencing, as did pretransplant blood from several patients. Samples from some 33 PTCy-treated patients and 16 related bone marrow donors of those patients were subjected to antigen receptor sequencing. General conclusions and limits of the study: Across the roughly 48 patients, TRB clonality was highly associated with recipient CMV seropositivity and CMV reactivation, and diversity with PTCy was similar to that in the CNI/methotrexate controls. The TRB repertoires of T cells infiltrating skin or GI tract showed only limited overlap with the TRB repertoires of T cells in blood. Donor-recipient similarity was low at 1-2 months but increased during the first year, and donor CD8+ memory clones often dominated later blood repertoires.

TRB sequencing used genomic DNA with the immunoSEQ assay at survey resolution or the hsTCRB kit. Per the authors' processing: The immunoSEQ software was used for initial read processing, and the LymphoSeq R package was used for repertoire analyses. Clonality was computed as 1 minus normalized Shannon entropy; Gini coefficient was also calculated for each TRB dataset. Phenotypes of unsorted samples were inferred by mapping TRB sequences from sorted subsets of the recipient or donor onto the same recipient's unsorted samples. TCRdb re-hosts the immuneACCESS table, in-frame sequences only. Its copies lack some clones; in the studies checked, an unresolved V gene accounts for under half of them, and the cause for the rest is not known. V and J calls and clone size are copied from that table; D and trimming were computed from the DNA. This sample holds around 39,000 clones in total, without any singletons. The leading ten clones occupy approximately 1.2% of the sample.

From the cysteine through the phenylalanine, the CDR3 covers 16 amino acids. Only the CDR3 region is kept as DNA, spanning 48 bases read in frame from base 1. Trimming leaves V shorter by 3 bases and J shorter by 6 bases, with the junction holding 12 bases beyond the gene matches. CDR1 and CDR2, looked up from the germline V gene, are SGHVS and FQNEAQ. In this sample, this clone turned up a few times. This receptor's antigen is unknown. Base qualities are not at hand, and no much larger clone is one base apart. On the day of marrow donation, related bone marrow donors gave peripheral blood samples. Peripheral blood and bone marrow mononuclear cells were isolated by Ficoll-Hypaque density centrifugation and were cryopreserved.

Sequenced material: PBMCs. The chain was built from TRBV7-8 and TRBJ2-3; a stretch of 7 junction bases matches TRBD1. The TCR was taken from a girl aged 5 to 17 in good health, CMV-negative, and a related stem cell transplant donor. Here is the DNA: TGTGCCAGCAGCTTGGGACAGACCCTCGTCGCTGATACGCAGTATTTT. It translates as CASSLGQTLVADTQYF.